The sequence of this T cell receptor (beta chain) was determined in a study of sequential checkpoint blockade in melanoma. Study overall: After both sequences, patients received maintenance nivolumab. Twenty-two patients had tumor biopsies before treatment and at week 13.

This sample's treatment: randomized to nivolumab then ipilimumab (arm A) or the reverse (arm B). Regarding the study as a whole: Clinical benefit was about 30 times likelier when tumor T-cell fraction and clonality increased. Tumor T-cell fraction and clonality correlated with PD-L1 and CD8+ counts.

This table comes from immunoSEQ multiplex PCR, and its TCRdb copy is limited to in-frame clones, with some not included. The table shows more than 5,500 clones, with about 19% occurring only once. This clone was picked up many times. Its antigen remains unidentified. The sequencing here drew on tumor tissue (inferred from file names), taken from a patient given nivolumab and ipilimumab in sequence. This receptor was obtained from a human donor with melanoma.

This chain's CDR3 is CASSVGSTGNIQYF. Here the CDR3 DNA reads TGTGCCAGCAGCGTAGGTAGTACGGGTAACATTCAGTACTTC. J is TRBJ2-4 and V is TRBV9; D not certain. The CDR3 contains 14 residues. Germline V gene sequence: CDR1 SGDLS, CDR2 YYNGEE. Trimming took 0 bases from V and 7 from J, leaving 11 bases between them.